The rows below give T cell receptor beta chains drawn from one sample of a study of T cell responses to AZD1222 COVID-19 vaccine. Libraries were prepared by immunoSEQ multiplex PCR; TCRdb keeps only in-frame clonotypes and omits some of them. The sample has tens of thousands of clones; about nine tenths are singletons. The sequenced sample was peripheral blood, obtained on day 0 of AZD1222 vaccination. These receptors were taken from an adult in good health. Each CDR3 is given with its conserved first and last residue. The D gene is left open where the match is weak. Clone size is stated in some rows and not others, as once, few, many or a class when expanded.

>NA|TRBJ1-2|TRBV5-6|TRBD1
TGTGCCAGCAGCCCAGGGGGTATTGGCTACACCTTC
CASSPGGIGYTF
>once|TRBJ1-1|TRBV29-1|NA
TGCAGCGTTGAATGGTCCGTGAACACTGAAGCTTTCTTT
CSVEWSVNTEAFF
>NA|TRBJ2-7|TRBV4-3|TRBD2
TGCGCCAGCAGCCAAGACCCGGGAGGGAACTACGAGCAGTACTTC
CASSQDPGGNYEQYF
>NA|TRBJ2-1|TRBV27|NA
TGTGCCAGCAGGACGGCGTTGGGTGAGCAGTTCTTC
CASRTALGEQFF
>once|TRBJ1-5|TRBV19|NA
TGTGCCAGTAGTATGAGGAGGGCCCGCAATCAGCCCCAGCATTTT
CASSMRRARNQPQHF
>NA|TRBJ2-7|TRBV7-6|NA
TGTGCCAGCAGCCCTAGGGGGGGGAGCTCCTACGAGCAGTACTTC
CASSPRGGSSYEQYF
>NA|TRBJ2-5|TRBV14|NA
TGTGCCAGCAGCCAGGTCTCAATGGCAGAGACCCAGTACTTC
CASSQVSMAETQYF
>NA|TRBJ2-1|TRBV5-5|TRBD1
TGTGCCAGCAGCCAGAATCACCGGGACAGGGTTGTTCGCAATGAGCAGTTCTTC
CASSQNHRDRVVRNEQFF
>NA|TRBJ1-1|TRBV6-5|TRBD1
TGTGCCAGCAGTTCCCCCGGGACAGGGAGCACTGAAGCTTTCTTT
CASSSPGTGSTEAFF
>NA|TRBJ1-3|TRBV15|TRBD1
TGTGCCACCAGCAAACAGGGGTCTGGAAACACCATATATTTT
CATSKQGSGNTIYF
>NA|TRBJ2-7|TRBV11-2|TRBD1
TGTGCCAGCAGCTGGAGGCCCGGGACAGATCACTACGAGCAGTACTTC
CASSWRPGTDHYEQYF
>once|TRBJ1-4|TRBV28|NA
TGTGCCAGCACCCTTAGGGGTAGTGGTGAAAAACTGTTTTTT
CASTLRGSGEKLFF
>NA|TRBJ1-1|TRBV19|NA
TGTGCCAGCAAAGTCGCGGGTTGGGGTTCTGAAGCTTTCTTT
CASKVAGWGSEAFF
>NA|TRBJ2-4|TRBV6-2/TRBV6-3|NA
TGTGCCAGCAGTCCCCGACAGGTGGGAAACATTCAGTACTTC
CASSPRQVGNIQYF
>NA|TRBJ2-2|TRBV5-1|NA
TGCGCCAGCAGTCCGGGCCTAGCGAACACCGGGGAGCTGTTTTTT
CASSPGLANTGELFF
>NA|TRBJ1-6|TRBV5-1|NA
TGCGCCAGCAGCTCGACGGACAGAAATTCACCCCTCCACTTT
CASSSTDRNSPLHF
>NA|TRBJ2-2|TRBV5-1|NA
TGCGCCAGCAGCTTGAATGTAGAAGGGGAGCTGTTTTTT
CASSLNVEGELFF
>NA|TRBJ1-1|TRBV7-3|NA
TGTGCCAGCAGCTTATTCAGGGGCCCCCCGGATATAATGATCCCTGAAGCTTTCTTT
CASSLFRGPPDIMIPEAFF
>NA|TRBJ1-1|TRBV19|NA
TGTGCCAGTAGTATAGTGGGGAATGCTGAAGCTTTCTTT
CASSIVGNAEAFF
>NA|TRBJ2-7|TRBV5-1|NA
TGCGCCAGCAGCTTGCCGGCTCGCTACGAGCAGTACTTC
CASSLPARYEQYF
>NA|TRBJ2-1|TRBV10-3|NA
TGTGCCATCAGTGAGACCGGCCGAGGGGGTAACAATGAGCAGTTCTTC
CAISETGRGGNNEQFF
>NA|TRBJ1-4|TRBV7-9|NA
TGTGCCAGCAGCTTGAATAGCGCTAATGAAAAACTGTTTTTT
CASSLNSANEKLFF
>NA|TRBJ2-3|TRBV27|TRBD1
TGTGCCAGCAGTCCCGGACAGGGGGCTGTAGATACGCAGTATTTT
CASSPGQGAVDTQYF
>NA|TRBJ1-2|TRBV6-1|NA
TGTGCCAGCAGTGAAGCTCCAGGCAGGCCGCCCACCTTC
CASSEAPGRPPTF
>NA|TRBJ2-7|TRBV27|NA
TGTGCCAGCAGTTTAGCGAGCGGGTCTACCTACGAGCAGTACTTC
CASSLASGSTYEQYF
>NA|TRBJ2-3|TRBV5-4|TRBD2
TGTGCCAGCAGCCGGCGGGGGGGTAGCACAGATACGCAGTATTTT
CASSRRGGSTDTQYF
>NA|TRBJ2-1|TRBV9|TRBD2
TGTGCCAGCAGCGTATTACTAGCGGGAGGGAATGAGCAGTTCTTC
CASSVLLAGGNEQFF
>NA|TRBJ2-3|TRBV19|TRBD2
TGTGCCAGTAGTACCGCGGGAGGGCCTACAGATACGCAGTATTTT
CASSTAGGPTDTQYF
>NA|TRBJ2-1|TRBV18|NA
TGTGCCAGCTCACCACTGACTTCACAAGAGCAGTTCTTC
CASSPLTSQEQFF
>NA|TRBJ2-7|TRBV19|NA
TGTGCCAGTAGTATAGGACCGGAAAGCTCCTACGAGCAGTACTTC
CASSIGPESSYEQYF
>NA|TRBJ1-2|TRBV27|NA
TGTGCCAGCAGTCCAAAAACCCCGGGACCGTCGTTTAGCTATGGCTACACCTTC
CASSPKTPGPSFSYGYTF
>NA|TRBJ1-1|TRBV18|NA
TGTGCCAGCTCACCACCGTCCCTGAGCACTGAAGCTTTCTTT
CASSPPSLSTEAFF
>NA|TRBJ1-5|TRBV7-8|NA
TGTGCCAGCACCCGGGACAGCAATCAGCCCCAGCATTTT
CASTRDSNQPQHF
>NA|TRBJ2-7|TRBV5-1|NA
TGCGCCAGCAGGTCCAGCTCCTACGAGCAGTACTTC
CASRSSSYEQYF
>NA|TRBJ2-3|TRBV18|NA
TGTGCCAGCTCACCCAGGGGAAGCACAGATACGCAGTATTTT
CASSPRGSTDTQYF